The rows below give T cell receptor beta chains drawn from one sample of a study of blood T cell repertoires in COVID-19. Profiling relied on immunoSEQ multiplex PCR, and the TCRdb table lists in-frame clones only, not all of them. The table shows 210,000 or so clones, with 80% to 90% occurring only once. Sequenced sample: PBMCs or T cells enriched from blood (not recorded which). The receptors were gathered from a woman aged 50 to 60 who had been exposed to COVID-19. Both conserved end residues are part of each CDR3. D genes are given only for firm matches. The size of a clone is reported for some rows only, either as once, few or many, or as a class for expanded clones.

size	length	J	V	D	DNA	CDR3
.	14	TRBJ1-6	TRBV6-5	TRBD1	TGTGCCAGCAGACCCGGGACAGAGGATTCACCCCTCCACTTT	CASRPGTEDSPLHF
.	16	TRBJ2-1	TRBV7-7	.	TGTGCCAGCAGCTTATTCCCCCACTTTGGCTACAATGAGCAGTTCTTC	CASSLFPHFGYNEQFF
.	12	TRBJ1-2	TRBV7-2	.	TGTGCCAGCAGCTTAACTTCCTATGGCTACACCTTC	CASSLTSYGYTF
once	14	TRBJ1-5	TRBV5-1	TRBD1	TGCGCCAGCAGCTCCGGACAGGGCGGTCAGCCCCAGCATTTT	CASSSGQGGQPQHF
.	15	TRBJ2-5	TRBV18	TRBD1	TGTGCCAGCTCACCTCCGGGACAGTATCAAGAGACCCAGTACTTC	CASSPPGQYQETQYF
.	14	TRBJ1-5	TRBV18	.	TGTGCCAGCTCACCCGGACATACCGGAGAGCCCCAGCATTTT	CASSPGHTGEPQHF
.	15	TRBJ2-1	TRBV11-3	TRBD2	TGTGCCAGCAGCCTGACTAGCGGGGGGGGTTATGAGCAGTTCTTC	CASSLTSGGGYEQFF
few	16	TRBJ2-7	TRBV1	.	TGCACCAGCAGCCATCCCGGACTAGCAAGCTCCTACGAGCAGTACTTC	CTSSHPGLASSYEQYF
.	13	TRBJ2-5	TRBV9	.	TGTGCCAGCAGCGTCGGGGTAAAAGAGACCCAGTACTTC	CASSVGVKETQYF
.	14	TRBJ1-5	TRBV3-1/TRBV3-2	TRBD1	TGTGCCAGCAGCCAAACAGGGGGTAATCAGCCCCAGCATTTT	CASSQTGGNQPQHF
.	17	TRBJ2-2	TRBV10-1	.	TGCGCCAGCAGCGGGAACCGGGGACATCCGAACACCGGGGAGCTGTTTTTT	CASSGNRGHPNTGELFF
.	12	TRBJ2-7	TRBV2	TRBD1	TGTGCCAGCAGTTCAGGGGGATTTGGGCAGTACTTC	CASSSGGFGQYF
.	14	TRBJ1-2	TRBV5-8	TRBD1	TGTGCCAGCAGCTTGGGACAGGGGATCTCTGGCTACACCTTC	CASSLGQGISGYTF
.	15	TRBJ1-1	TRBV6-5	.	TGTGCCAGCAGGGCGGGCGCGGGGCGAAGGACTGAAGCTTTCTTT	CASRAGAGRRTEAFF
.	9	TRBJ1-1	TRBV20-1	.	TGCAGTTCTAGCGCTGAAGCTTTCTTT	CSSSAEAFF
.	14	TRBJ2-2	TRBV2	.	TGTGCCAGCAGTGAATCCGGACAGACCGGGGAGCTGTTTTTT	CASSESGQTGELFF
once	12	TRBJ2-3	TRBV2	.	TGTGCCAGCCAACGGGACACAGATACGCAGTATTTT	CASQRDTDTQYF
.	15	TRBJ1-6	TRBV6-1	TRBD1	TGTGCCAGCAGTGAAGGGGGGACAGCCTCTTCACCCCTCCACTTT	CASSEGGTASSPLHF
.	15	TRBJ2-3	TRBV7-6	TRBD2	TGTGCCAGCAGCGCCCAGCGGGGGGGCCAGCCTACGCAGTATTTT	CASSAQRGGQPTQYF
.	17	TRBJ2-1	TRBV11-2	.	TGTGCCAGCAGCCGGTATAACAGGGTTGGCTCCTACAATGAGCAGTTCTTC	CASSRYNRVGSYNEQFF
.	15	TRBJ1-1	TRBV7-2	TRBD1	TGTGCCAGCAGCTTAGCCTCCAGGGGGAGGACTGAAGCTTTCTTT	CASSLASRGRTEAFF
.	12	TRBJ2-7	TRBV2	.	TGTGCCAGCAGGGACACTAACTACGAGCAGTACTTC	CASRDTNYEQYF
.	14	TRBJ1-4	TRBV5-1	TRBD1	TGCGCCAGCAGCTCATTAGCAGGGGGAGAAAAACTGTTTTTT	CASSSLAGGEKLFF
.	16	TRBJ1-2	TRBV19	.	TGTGCCAGTAGTGCGGGGCGGCAGGCTTGGGGATATGGCTACACCTTC	CASSAGRQAWGYGYTF
few	14	TRBJ2-7	TRBV2	TRBD1	TGTGCCAGCAGTGATCCGGGACAGGGGGACGAGCAGTACTTC	CASSDPGQGDEQYF
.	15	TRBJ2-5	TRBV7-9	.	TGTGCCAGCAGCTTAGCCTCGGGGCAGGGGGGAACCCAGTACTTC	CASSLASGQGGTQYF
.	12	TRBJ2-7	TRBV11-2	.	TGTGCCAGGACAGGATTATCCTACGAGCAGTACTTC	CARTGLSYEQYF
.	13	TRBJ1-2	TRBV7-2	TRBD1	TGTGCCAGCAGCGGAGGGACAGGGCTTGGCTACACCTTC	CASSGGTGLGYTF
.	17	TRBJ2-3	TRBV7-9	TRBD2	TGTGCCAGCAGCTTCTCGACTAGCGGGGGGGCAGCAGATACGCAGTATTTT	CASSFSTSGGAADTQYF
.	13	TRBJ2-3	TRBV5-1	.	TGCGCCAGCAGCCCTCTACAGTCAGATACGCAGTATTTT	CASSPLQSDTQYF
.	15	TRBJ1-4	TRBV7-2	.	TGTGCCAGCAGCTTAATATCCAGGGTGGGGGAAAAACTGTTTTTT	CASSLISRVGEKLFF
.	14	TRBJ1-1	TRBV5-1	TRBD1	TGCGCCAGCAGCTTAGGACAGGGAGGGACTGAAGCTTTCTTT	CASSLGQGGTEAFF
.	19	TRBJ1-3	TRBV7-9	TRBD1	TGTGCCAGCAGCTTAGGACAGGGTAAAATTGATGGCTCTGGAAACACCATATATTTT	CASSLGQGKIDGSGNTIYF
.	15	TRBJ2-1	TRBV6-2/TRBV6-3	TRBD2	TGTGCCAGCAGCTCACGGGCGGGGGGGTACAATGAGCAGTTCTTC	CASSSRAGGYNEQFF
.	15	TRBJ1-5	TRBV9	.	TGTGCCAGCAGCCCAGACGGCGCGGGCAATCAGCCCCAGCATTTT	CASSPDGAGNQPQHF
.	14	TRBJ2-1	TRBV6-5	TRBD1	TGTGCCAGCAGTTTACAGGGGGCTTACAATGAGCAGTTCTTC	CASSLQGAYNEQFF
.	12	TRBJ1-1	TRBV5-6	.	TGTGCCAGCAGCTTGACTGGCACTGAAGCTTTCTTT	CASSLTGTEAFF
.	15	TRBJ1-2	TRBV18	.	TGTGCCAGCTCATCGTCCGGGAGCCCGGCCTATGGCTACACCTTC	CASSSSGSPAYGYTF
few	16	TRBJ2-4	TRBV11-2	.	TGTGCCAGCACCCTGGGGCCCCAACTAGCCAAAAACATTCAGTACTTC	CASTLGPQLAKNIQYF
.	15	TRBJ2-1	TRBV5-1	.	TGCGCCAGCAAACGAACGGAGGGCTCCTACAATGAGCAGTTCTTC	CASKRTEGSYNEQFF
.	17	TRBJ2-6	TRBV28	TRBD1	TGTGCCAGCAGTCAGACAGGGTGGGGGTCTGGGGCCAACGTCCTGACTTTC	CASSQTGWGSGANVLTF
.	13	TRBJ1-2	TRBV5-5	.	TGTGCCAGCAGCCGTCCGGGGGGGGATGGCTACACCTTC	CASSRPGGDGYTF
.	15	TRBJ2-1	TRBV18	.	TGTGCCAGCTCACCATCGGCTAGCCAAAACAATGAGCAGTTCTTC	CASSPSASQNNEQFF
.	14	TRBJ2-3	TRBV30	.	TGTGCCTGGAGTGAGCAACTAGGCACAGATACGCAGTATTTT	CAWSEQLGTDTQYF
few	16	TRBJ2-2	TRBV25-1	TRBD1	TGTGCCAGCAGTTCTCCCGGGACAGGGTGGTCCGGGGAGCTGTTTTTT	CASSSPGTGWSGELFF
once	14	TRBJ1-6	TRBV6-5	TRBD1	TGTGCCAGCAGCTCCGGACAGGGTAGTTCACCCCTCCACTTT	CASSSGQGSSPLHF
.	17	TRBJ2-1	TRBV5-4	.	TGTGCCAGCAGCCTAGTTTCGGGGTTCTTGGGGTTGGGTGAGCAGTTCTTC	CASSLVSGFLGLGEQFF
.	19	TRBJ1-6	TRBV7-9	TRBD1	TGTGCCAGCAGCTTAGCGGGCAGGGGGCCTGAAGTGGAGGATTCACCCCTCCACTTT	CASSLAGRGPEVEDSPLHF
.	13	TRBJ2-3	TRBV6-5	.	TGTGCCAGCAGTTGGGGCGTAAGAGATACGCAGTATTTT	CASSWGVRDTQYF
.	12	TRBJ1-2	TRBV10-3	.	TGTGCCATCGAGCTTTCCCGGGGGAGCTACACCTTC	CAIELSRGSYTF
.	14	TRBJ1-2	TRBV29-1	.	TGCAGCGTTGGTGCCCCAGGGGATTATGATGGCTACACCTTC	CSVGAPGDYDGYTF
.	13	TRBJ1-2	TRBV12-3/TRBV12-4	.	TGTGCCAGTTCTGGCGGGGCTAGCTATGGCTACACCTTC	CASSGGASYGYTF
.	15	TRBJ1-2	TRBV28	.	TGTGCCAGCAGTCCCTTCGGCAGGGGTAACTATGGCTACACCTTC	CASSPFGRGNYGYTF
once	15	TRBJ2-3	TRBV29-1	.	TGCAGCGTTGGAAGTTCCGCAGGGGCGGCAGATACGCAGTATTTT	CSVGSSAGAADTQYF
.	13	TRBJ1-2	TRBV6-5	.	TGTGCCAGCACCCCAAGGGCAGGGGTCGGCTACACCTTC	CASTPRAGVGYTF
.	13	TRBJ1-1	TRBV10-3	.	TGTGCCATCAGTACAGGGCTGGGAACTGAAGCTTTCTTT	CAISTGLGTEAFF
.	16	TRBJ2-5	TRBV5-6	TRBD2	TGTGCCAGCAGCTTATACCTAGCGGGGGGTTCGGAGACCCAGTACTTC	CASSLYLAGGSETQYF
.	15	TRBJ1-2	TRBV18	.	TGTGCCAGCTCACCGGCCCAGGCCACTAACTATGGCTACACCTTC	CASSPAQATNYGYTF
.	14	TRBJ1-1	TRBV29-1	.	TGCAGCGTTGAAGGGCGGCTGATGAACACTGAAGCTTTCTTT	CSVEGRLMNTEAFF